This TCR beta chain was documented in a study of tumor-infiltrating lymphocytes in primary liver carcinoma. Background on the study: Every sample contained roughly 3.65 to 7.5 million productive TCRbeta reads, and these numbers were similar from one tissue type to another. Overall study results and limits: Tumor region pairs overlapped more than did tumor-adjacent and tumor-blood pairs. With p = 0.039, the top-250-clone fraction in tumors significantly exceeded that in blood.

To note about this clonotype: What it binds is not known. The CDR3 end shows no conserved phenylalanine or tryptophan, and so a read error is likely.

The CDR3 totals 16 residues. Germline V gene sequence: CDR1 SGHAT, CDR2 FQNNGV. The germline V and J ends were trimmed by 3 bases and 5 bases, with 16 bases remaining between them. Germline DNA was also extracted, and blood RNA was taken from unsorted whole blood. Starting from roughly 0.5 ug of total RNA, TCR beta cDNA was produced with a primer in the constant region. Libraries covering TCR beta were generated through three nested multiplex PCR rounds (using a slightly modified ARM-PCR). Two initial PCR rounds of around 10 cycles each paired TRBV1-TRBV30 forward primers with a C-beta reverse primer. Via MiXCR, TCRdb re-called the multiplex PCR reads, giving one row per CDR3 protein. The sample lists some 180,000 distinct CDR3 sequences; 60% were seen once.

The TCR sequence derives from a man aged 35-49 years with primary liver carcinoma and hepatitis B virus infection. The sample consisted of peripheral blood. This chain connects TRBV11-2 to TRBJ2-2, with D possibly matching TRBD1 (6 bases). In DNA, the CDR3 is TGTGCCAGCAGCTTGACGGGACATGGAATGACCGGGGAGCTGTTTATT. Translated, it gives CASSLTGHGMTGELFI.